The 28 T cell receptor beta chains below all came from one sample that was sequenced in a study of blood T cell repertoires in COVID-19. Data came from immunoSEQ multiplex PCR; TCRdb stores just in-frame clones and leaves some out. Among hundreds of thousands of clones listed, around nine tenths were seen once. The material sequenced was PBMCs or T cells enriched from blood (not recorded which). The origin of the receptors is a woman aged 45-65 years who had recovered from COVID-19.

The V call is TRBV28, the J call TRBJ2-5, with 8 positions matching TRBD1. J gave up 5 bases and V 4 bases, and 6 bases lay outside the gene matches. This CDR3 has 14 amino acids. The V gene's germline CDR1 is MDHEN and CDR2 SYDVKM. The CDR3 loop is CASSSGQVSETQYF. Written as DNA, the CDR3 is TGTGCCAGCAGTTCGGGACAGGTTTCGGAGACCCAGTACTTC.

The CDR3 loop is CASRSEGAGNTIYF. DNA of the CDR3: TGTGCCAGCAGATCGGAGGGTGCTGGAAACACCATATATTTT. The rearrangement uses TRBV7-9 and TRBJ1-3, with D unclear. Germline V gene sequence: CDR1 SEHNR, CDR2 FQNEAQ (reference sequence). This CDR3 has 14 amino acids. V gave up 6 bases and J gave up 2 bases, with 11 bases separating them.

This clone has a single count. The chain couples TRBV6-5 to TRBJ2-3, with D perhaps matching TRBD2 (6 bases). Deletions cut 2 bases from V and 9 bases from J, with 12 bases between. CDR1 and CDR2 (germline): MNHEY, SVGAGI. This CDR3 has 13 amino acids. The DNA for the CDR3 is TGTGCCAGCAGTTACGAACGGGGGACGACGCAGTATTTT. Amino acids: CASSYERGTTQYF.

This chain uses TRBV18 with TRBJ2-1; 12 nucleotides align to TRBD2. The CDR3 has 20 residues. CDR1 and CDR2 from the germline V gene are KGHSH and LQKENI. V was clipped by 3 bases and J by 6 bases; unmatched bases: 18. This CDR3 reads CASSPRMTEKTGLAGNEQFF. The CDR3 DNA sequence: TGTGCCAGCTCACCTCGAATGACAGAGAAGACGGGACTAGCGGGCAATGAGCAGTTCTTC. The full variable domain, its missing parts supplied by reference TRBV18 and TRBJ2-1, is NAGVMQNPRHLVRRRGQEARLRCSPMKGHSHVYWYRQLPEEGLKFMVYLQKENIIDESGMPKERFSAEFPKEGPSILRIQQVVRGDSAAYFCASSPRMTEKTGLAGNEQFFGPGTRLTVL.

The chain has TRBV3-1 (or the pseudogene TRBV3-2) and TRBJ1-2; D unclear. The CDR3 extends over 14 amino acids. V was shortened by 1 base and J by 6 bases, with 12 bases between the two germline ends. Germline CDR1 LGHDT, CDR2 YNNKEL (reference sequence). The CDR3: CASSQGLRRDGYTF. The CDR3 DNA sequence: TGTGCCAGCAGCCAAGGCCTCAGGCGGGATGGCTACACCTTC.

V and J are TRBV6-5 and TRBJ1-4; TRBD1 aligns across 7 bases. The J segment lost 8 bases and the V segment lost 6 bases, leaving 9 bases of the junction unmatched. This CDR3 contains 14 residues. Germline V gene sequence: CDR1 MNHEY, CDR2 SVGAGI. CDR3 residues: CASRMTGRREKLFF. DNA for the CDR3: TGTGCCAGCAGGATGACAGGGAGGAGGGAAAAACTGTTTTTT.

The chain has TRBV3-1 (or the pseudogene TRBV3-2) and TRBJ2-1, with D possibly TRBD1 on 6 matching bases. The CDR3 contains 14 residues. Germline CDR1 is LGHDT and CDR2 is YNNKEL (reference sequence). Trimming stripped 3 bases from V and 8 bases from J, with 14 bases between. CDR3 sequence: CASSQWGPYHEQFF. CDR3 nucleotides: TGTGCCAGCAGCCAGTGGGGGCCTTATCATGAGCAGTTCTTC.

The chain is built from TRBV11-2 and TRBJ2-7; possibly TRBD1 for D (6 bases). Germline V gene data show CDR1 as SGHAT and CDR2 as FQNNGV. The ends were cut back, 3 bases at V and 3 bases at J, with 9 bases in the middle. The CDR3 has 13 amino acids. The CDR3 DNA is TGTGCCAGCAGCTTCGCAGGGGACTACGAGCAGTACTTC. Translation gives CASSFAGDYEQYF.

The CDR3 loop is CASSDRSIEAFF. CDR3 nucleotides: TGTGCCAGCTCGGACAGGTCCATTGAAGCTTTCTTT. The gene calls are TRBV28 and TRBJ1-1, with 7 bases matching TRBD1. With V trimmed by 8 bases and J by 7 bases, 7 bases remained unmatched. The CDR3 extends over 12 amino acids. Germline V gene data show CDR1 as MDHEN and CDR2 as SYDVKM.

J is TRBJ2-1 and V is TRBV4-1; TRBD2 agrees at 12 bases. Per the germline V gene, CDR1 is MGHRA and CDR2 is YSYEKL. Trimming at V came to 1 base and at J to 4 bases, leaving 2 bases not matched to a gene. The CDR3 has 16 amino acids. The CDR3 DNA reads TGCGCCAGCAGCCAAGCTAGCGGGAGGGCGTACAATGAGCAGTTCTTC. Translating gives CASSQASGRAYNEQFF.

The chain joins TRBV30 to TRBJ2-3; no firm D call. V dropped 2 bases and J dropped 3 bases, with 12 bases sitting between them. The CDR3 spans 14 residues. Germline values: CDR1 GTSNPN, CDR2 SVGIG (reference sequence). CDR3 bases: TGTGCCTGGAGTATATATGGAGTAACAGATACGCAGTATTTT. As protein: CAWSIYGVTDTQYF.

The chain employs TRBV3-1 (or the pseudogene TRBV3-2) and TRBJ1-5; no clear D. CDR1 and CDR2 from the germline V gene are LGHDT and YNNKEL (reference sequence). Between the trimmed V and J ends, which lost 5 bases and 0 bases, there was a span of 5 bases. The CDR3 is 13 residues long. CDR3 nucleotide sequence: TGTGCCAGCAGCAGCAATAGCAATCAGCCCCAGCATTTT. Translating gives CASSSNSNQPQHF.

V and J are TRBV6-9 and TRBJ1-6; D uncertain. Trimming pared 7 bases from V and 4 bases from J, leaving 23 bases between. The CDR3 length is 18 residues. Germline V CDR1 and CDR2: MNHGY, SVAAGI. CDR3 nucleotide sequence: TGTGCCAGCACGAATCGAGGGCATGCAACTAGTTATAATTCACCCCTCCACTTT. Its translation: CASTNRGHATSYNSPLHF.

The CDR3 nucleotides are TGTGCTAGTGGTTTGACAGGGGAAGCCTCCACTGAAGCTTTCTTT. Encoded protein: CASGLTGEASTEAFF. The V and J genes are TRBV12-5 and TRBJ1-1; 7 nucleotides line up with TRBD1. The CDR3 is 15 residues long. The J segment lost 4 bases and the V segment lost 2 bases, leaving 7 bases of the junction unmatched. CDR1 and CDR2 (germline): LGHNT, FRNRAP. Based on the CDR3 plus reference TRBV12-5 and TRBJ1-1, the full variable domain is DARVTQTPRHKVTEMGQEVTMRCQPILGHNTVFWYRQTMMQGLELLAYFRNRAPLDDSGMPKDRFSAEMPDATLATLKIQPSEPRDSAVYFCASGLTGEASTEAFFGQGTRLTVV.

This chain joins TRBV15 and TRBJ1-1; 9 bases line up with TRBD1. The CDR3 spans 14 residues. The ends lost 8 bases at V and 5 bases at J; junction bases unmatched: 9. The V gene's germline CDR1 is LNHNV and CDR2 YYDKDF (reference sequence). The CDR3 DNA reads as TGTGCCACCTCAAACAGGGGGCGGCAGACTGAAGCTTTCTTT. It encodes CATSNRGRQTEAFF.

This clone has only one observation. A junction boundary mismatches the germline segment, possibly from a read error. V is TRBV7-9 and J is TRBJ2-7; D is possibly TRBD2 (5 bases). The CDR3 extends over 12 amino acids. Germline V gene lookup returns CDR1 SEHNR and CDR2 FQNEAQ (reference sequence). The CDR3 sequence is CAGSLGDYEQYF. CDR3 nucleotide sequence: TGTGCCGGCAGCTTGGGAGACTACGAGCAGTACTTC.

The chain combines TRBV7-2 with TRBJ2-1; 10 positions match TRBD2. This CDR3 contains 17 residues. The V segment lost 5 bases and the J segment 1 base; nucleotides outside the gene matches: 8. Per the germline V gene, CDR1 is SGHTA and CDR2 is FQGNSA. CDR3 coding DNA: TGTGCCAGCAGCACCCGACTAGCGGGCCCGTCCTACAATGAGCAGTTCTTC. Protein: CASSTRLAGPSYNEQFF.

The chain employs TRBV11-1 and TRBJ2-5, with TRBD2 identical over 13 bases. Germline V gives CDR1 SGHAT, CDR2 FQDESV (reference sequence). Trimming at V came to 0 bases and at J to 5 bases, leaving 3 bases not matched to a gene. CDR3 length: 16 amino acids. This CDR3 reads CASSLATSGRTETQYF. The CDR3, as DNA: TGTGCCAGCAGCTTAGCGACTAGCGGGAGGACGGAGACCCAGTACTTC.

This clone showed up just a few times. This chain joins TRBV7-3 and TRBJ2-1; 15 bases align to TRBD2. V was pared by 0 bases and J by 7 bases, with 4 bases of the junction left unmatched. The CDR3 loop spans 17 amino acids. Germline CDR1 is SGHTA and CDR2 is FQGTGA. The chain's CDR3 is CASSLTGLAGGDNEQFF. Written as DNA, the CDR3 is TGTGCCAGCAGCTTAACGGGACTAGCGGGAGGCGATAATGAGCAGTTCTTC.

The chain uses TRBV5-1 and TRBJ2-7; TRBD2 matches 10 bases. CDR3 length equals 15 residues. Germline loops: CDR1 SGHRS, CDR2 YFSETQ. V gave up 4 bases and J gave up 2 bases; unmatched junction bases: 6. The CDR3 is CASSPSGTSAYEQYF. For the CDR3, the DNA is TGCGCCAGCAGCCCCTCCGGGACTAGCGCCTACGAGCAGTACTTC.

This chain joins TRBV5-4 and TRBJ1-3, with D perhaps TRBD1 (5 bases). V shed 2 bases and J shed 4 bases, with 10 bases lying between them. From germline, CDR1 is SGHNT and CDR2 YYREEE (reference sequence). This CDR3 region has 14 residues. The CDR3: CASSLRGWGNTIYF. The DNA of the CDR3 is TGTGCCAGCAGCTTAAGGGGTTGGGGAAACACCATATATTTT.

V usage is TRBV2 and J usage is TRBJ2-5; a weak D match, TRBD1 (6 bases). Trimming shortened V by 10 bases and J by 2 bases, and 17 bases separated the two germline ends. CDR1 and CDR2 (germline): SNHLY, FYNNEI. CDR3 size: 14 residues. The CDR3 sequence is CATVRGFRQETQYF. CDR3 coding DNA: TGTGCCACCGTCAGGGGCTTTCGACAAGAGACCCAGTACTTC.

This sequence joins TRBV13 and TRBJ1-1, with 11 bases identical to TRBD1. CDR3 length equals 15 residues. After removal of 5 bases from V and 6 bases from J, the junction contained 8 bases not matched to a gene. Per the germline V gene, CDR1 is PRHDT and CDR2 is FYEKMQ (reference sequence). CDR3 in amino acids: CASSGRTGGVAEAFF. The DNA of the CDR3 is TGTGCCAGCAGCGGTCGGACAGGGGGCGTCGCTGAAGCTTTCTTT. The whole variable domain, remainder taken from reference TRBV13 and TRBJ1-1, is AAGVIQSPRHLIKEKRETATLKCYPIPRHDTVYWYQQGPGQDPQFLISFYEKMQSDKGSIPDRFSAQQFSDYHSELNMSSLELGDSALYFCASSGRTGGVAEAFFGQGTRLTVV.

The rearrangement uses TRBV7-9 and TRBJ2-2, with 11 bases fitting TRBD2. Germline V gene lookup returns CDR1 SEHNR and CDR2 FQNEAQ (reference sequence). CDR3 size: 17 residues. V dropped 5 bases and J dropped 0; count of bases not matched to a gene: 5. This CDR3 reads CASSGTSGIANTGELFF. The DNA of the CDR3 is TGTGCCAGCAGCGGGACTAGCGGCATTGCGAACACCGGGGAGCTGTTTTTT. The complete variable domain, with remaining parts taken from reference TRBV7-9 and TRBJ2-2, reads DTGVSQNPRHKITKRGQNVTFRCDPISEHNRLYWYRQTLGQGPEFLTYFQNEAQLEKSRLLSDRFSAERPKGSFSTLEIQRTEQGDSAMYLCASSGTSGIANTGELFFGEGSRLTVL.

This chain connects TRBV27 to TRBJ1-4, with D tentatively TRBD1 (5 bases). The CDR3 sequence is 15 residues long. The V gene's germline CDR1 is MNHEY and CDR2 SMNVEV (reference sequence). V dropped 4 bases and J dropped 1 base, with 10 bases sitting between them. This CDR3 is CASSSWGGTNEKLFF. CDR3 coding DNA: TGTGCCAGCAGTTCCTGGGGGGGAACTAATGAAAAACTGTTTTTT.

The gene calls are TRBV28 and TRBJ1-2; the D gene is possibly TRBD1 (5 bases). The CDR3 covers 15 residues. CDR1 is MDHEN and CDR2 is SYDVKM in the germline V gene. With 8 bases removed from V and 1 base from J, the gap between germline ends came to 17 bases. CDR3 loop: CASGDWGTDNYGYTF. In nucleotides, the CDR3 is TGTGCCAGCGGCGATTGGGGCACAGATAACTATGGCTACACCTTC.

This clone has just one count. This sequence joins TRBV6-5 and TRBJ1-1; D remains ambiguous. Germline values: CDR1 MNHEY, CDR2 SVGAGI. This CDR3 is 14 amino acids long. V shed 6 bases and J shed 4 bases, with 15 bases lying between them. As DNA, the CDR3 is TGTGCCAGCAGGAGGGCCGGCCGGAGCACTGAAGCTTTCTTT. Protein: CASRRAGRSTEAFF.

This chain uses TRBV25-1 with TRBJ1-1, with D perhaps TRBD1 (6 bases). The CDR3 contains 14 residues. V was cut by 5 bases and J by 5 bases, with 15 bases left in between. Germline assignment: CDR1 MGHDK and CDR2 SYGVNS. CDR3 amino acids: CASSNTGGGTEAFF. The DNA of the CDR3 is TGTGCCAGCAGTAATACGGGGGGCGGAACTGAAGCTTTCTTT.